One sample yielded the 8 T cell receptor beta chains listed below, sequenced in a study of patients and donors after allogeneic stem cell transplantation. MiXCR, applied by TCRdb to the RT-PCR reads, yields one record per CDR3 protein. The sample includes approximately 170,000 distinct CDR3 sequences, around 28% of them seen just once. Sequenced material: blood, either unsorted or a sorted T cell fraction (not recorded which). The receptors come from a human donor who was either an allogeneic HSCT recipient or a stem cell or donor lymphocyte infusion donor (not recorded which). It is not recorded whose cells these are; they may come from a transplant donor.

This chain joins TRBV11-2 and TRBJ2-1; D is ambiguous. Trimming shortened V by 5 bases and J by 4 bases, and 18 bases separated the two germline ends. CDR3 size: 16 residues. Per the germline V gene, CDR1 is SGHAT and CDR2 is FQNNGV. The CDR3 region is CASSPTPAPIYNEQFF. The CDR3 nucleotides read TGTGCCAGCAGCCCGACCCCAGCGCCGATATACAATGAGCAGTTCTTC.

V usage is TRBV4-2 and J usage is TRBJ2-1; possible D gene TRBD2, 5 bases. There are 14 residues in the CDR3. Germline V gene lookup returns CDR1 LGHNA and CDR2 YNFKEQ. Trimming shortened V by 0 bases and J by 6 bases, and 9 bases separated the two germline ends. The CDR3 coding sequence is TGTGCCAGCAGCCAAGATGTGACTATCAATGAGCAGTTCTTC. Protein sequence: CASSQDVTINEQFF.

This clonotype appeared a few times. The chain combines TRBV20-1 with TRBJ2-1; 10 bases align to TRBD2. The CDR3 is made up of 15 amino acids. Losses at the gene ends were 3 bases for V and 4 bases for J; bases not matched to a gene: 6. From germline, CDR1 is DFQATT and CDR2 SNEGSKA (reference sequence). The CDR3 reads CSASPLAGAYNEQFF. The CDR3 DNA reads TGCAGTGCTAGTCCCCTAGCGGGAGCGTACAATGAGCAGTTCTTC.

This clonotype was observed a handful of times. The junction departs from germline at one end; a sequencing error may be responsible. CDR3 protein: CASSLYRGHEKLFF. As DNA, the CDR3 is TGTGCTAGCAGCCTCTACAGGGGGCACGAAAAACTGTTTTTT. The chain recombines TRBV7-7 with TRBJ1-4, with 9 bases matching TRBD1. The CDR3 has 14 amino acids. Germline loops: CDR1 SSHAT, CDR2 FNYEAQ (reference sequence).

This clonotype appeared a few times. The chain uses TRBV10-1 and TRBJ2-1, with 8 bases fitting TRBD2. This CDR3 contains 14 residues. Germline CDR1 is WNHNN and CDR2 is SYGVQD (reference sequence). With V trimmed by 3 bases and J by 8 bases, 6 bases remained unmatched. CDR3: CASSDGAGGDEQFF. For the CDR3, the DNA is TGCGCCAGCAGTGATGGGGCGGGAGGTGATGAGCAGTTCTTC.

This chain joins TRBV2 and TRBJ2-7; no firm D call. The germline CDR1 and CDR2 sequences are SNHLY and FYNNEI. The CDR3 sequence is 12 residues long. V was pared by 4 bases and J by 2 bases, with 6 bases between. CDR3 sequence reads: CASSVGPYEQYF. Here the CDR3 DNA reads TGTGCCAGCAGTGTAGGGCCCTACGAGCAGTACTTC.

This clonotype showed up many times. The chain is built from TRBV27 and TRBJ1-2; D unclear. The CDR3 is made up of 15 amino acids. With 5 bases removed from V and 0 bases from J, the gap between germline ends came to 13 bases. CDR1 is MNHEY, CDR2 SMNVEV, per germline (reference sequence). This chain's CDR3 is CASSPVINTNYGYTF. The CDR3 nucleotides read TGTGCCAGCAGTCCCGTTATCAACACTAACTATGGCTACACCTTC.

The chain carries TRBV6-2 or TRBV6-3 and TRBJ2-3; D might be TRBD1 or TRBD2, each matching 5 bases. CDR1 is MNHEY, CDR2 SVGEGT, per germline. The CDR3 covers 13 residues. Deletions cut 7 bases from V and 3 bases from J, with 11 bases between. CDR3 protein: CASNRGETDTQYF. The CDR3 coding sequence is TGTGCCAGCAATAGGGGAGAAACAGATACGCAGTATTTT.